This TCR beta chain was observed in a study of STAT5B mutations in CD4+ large granular lymphocyte leukemia. Study background: Among healthy donors, a particular HLA allele went with more CDR3 'QG' motifs. Study-level results: Compared with healthy controls (2/35), patient top clones favored TRBV06 (8/27).

Germline V gives CDR1 LNHDA, CDR2 SQIVND (reference sequence). This CDR3 is built from 13 residues. Trimming removed 9 bases from V and 8 bases from J, with 14 bases in between. The survey-level immunoSEQ assay was used. In the original analysis: Productive clonotypes were detectable down to 2.59 x 10-5 frequency. This table comes from immunoSEQ multiplex PCR, and its TCRdb copy is limited to in-frame clones, with some not included. V and J calls and clone size are those listed in that table; D and trimming were worked out from the DNA. The sample records about 30,000 clones, 60% to 80% being singletons. A remark on this clone: Antigen: not known.

This TCR was recovered from a human donor in good health. The sequenced material came from CD4+ T cells from blood buffy coats. This chain joins TRBV19 and TRBJ1-6, with a possible D match to TRBD1 (5 bases). The CDR3 DNA follows: TGTGCCAGCTCGTGGGGGAGGGATTCACCCCTCCACTTT. Translated: CASSWGRDSPLHF.